The present T cell receptor (beta chain) was sequenced within a study of T cell repertoires in cytomegalovirus infection. Overall study context: An indication of both CMV infection and matching HLA type came from public TCR beta signatures.

This clonotype was observed at least ten times. Antigen unknown. The germline V and J ends were trimmed by 3 bases and 10 bases, with 12 bases remaining between them. There are 12 residues in the CDR3. Germline loops: CDR1 SGHTA, CDR2 FQGNSA. Study findings and constraints: Within the response measured ex vivo, HLA-C-restricted CMV-specific TCR beta clonotypes were dominant.

TCRdb analysed the reads with MiXCR anew, one entry per CDR3 protein. This table has 150,000 to 200,000 distinct CDR3 sequences, roughly 19% appearing once. The chain joins TRBV7-2 to TRBJ1-1; D remains ambiguous. The sequence came from a human donor in good health (CMV status not recorded). Some clones in this sample may be carry-over from other donors' samples. Specimen: PBMCs. CDR3: CASSFWGTGAFF. CDR3 in DNA: TGTGCCAGCAGCTTTTGGGGAACGGGAGCTTTCTTT.